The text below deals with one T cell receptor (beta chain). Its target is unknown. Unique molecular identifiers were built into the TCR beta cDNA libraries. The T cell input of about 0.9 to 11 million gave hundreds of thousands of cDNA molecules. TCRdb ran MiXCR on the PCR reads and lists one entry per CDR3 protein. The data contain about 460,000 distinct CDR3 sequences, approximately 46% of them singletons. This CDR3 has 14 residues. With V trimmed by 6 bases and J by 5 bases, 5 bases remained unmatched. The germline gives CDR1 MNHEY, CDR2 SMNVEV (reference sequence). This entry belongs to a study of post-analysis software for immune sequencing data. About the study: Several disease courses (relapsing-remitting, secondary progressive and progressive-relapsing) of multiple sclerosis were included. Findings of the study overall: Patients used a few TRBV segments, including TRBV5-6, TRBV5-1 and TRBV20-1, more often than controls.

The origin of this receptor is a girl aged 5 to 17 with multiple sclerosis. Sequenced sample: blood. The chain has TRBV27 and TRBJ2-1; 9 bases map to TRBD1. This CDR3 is CASSGQGRHNEQFF. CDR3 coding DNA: TGTGCCAGCAGCGGACAGGGGAGACACAATGAGCAGTTCTTC.